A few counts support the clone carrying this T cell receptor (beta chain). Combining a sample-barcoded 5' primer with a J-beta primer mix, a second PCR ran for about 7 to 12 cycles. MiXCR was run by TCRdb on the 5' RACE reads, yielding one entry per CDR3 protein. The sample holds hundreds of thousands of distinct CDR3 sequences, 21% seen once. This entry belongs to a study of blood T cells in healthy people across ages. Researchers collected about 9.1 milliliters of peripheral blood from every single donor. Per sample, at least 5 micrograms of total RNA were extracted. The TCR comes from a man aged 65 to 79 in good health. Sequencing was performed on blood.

The CDR3 loop reads CAISESGGRNYEQYF. In DNA form, the CDR3 reads TGTGCCATCAGTGAGTCCGGGGGTCGCAACTACGAGCAGTACTTC. This chain connects TRBV10-3 to TRBJ2-7; weak D call: TRBD2 (6 bases). With 0 bases removed from V and 3 bases from J, the gap between germline ends came to 12 bases. Germline V gene data show CDR1 as ENHRY and CDR2 as SYGVKD. This CDR3 comprises 15 residues.